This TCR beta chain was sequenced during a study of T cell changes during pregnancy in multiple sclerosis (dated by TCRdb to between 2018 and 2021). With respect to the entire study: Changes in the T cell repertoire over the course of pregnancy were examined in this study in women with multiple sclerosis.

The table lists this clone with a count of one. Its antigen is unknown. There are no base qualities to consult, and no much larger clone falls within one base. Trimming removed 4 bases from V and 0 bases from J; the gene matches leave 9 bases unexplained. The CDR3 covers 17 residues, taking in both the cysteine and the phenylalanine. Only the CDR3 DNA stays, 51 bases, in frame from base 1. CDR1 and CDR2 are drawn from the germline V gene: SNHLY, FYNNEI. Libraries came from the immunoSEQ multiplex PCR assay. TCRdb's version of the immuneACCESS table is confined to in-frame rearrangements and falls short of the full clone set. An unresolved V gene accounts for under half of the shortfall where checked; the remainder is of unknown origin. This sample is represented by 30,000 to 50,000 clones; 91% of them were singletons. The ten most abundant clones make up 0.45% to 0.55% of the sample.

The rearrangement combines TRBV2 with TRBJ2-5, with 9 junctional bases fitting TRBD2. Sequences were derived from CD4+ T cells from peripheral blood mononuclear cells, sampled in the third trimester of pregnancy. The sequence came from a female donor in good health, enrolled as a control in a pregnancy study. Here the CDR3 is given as CASSARLAGTYQETQYF. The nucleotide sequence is TGTGCCAGCAGTGCGCGTCTAGCGGGAACTTACCAAGAGACCCAGTACTTC.